The clone carrying this TCR beta chain was observed a few times. Its target is unknown. The CDR3 loop spans 12 amino acids. Germline CDR1 is DFQATT and CDR2 is SNEGSKA (reference sequence). Trimming removed 4 bases at V and 3 bases at J, with 10 bases between. The data were taken from a study of human T cells and chemical hapten exposure. In the study overall: Alopecia areata, totalis or universalis affected patients who were mostly female. Study conclusions and caveats: Controls had significantly fewer large CDR3 similarity clusters than were formed by expanded TCRs. Donor immune responses may differ from healthy people's, since all donors had alopecia.

Described time point: patch test 1, 2 weeks after DPC sensitization. Specified treatment: therapeutic diphenylcyclopropenone sensitization with weekly scalp DPC. TCRdb analysed the RACE reads with MiXCR anew, one entry per CDR3 protein. The sample lists around 150,000 distinct CDR3 sequences; around 15% were seen once. The genes are TRBV20-1 and TRBJ2-7; D is unresolved. The sequencing here drew on whole blood, taken in connection with sensitization to the hapten diphenylcyclopropenone (DPC). This receptor was obtained from a woman aged 30 to 39 with alopecia areata. Some clones in this sample may be carry-over from other donors' samples. The chain's CDR3 is CSAIDSVYEQYF. The CDR3 DNA follows: TGCAGTGCTATCGATTCTGTCTACGAGCAGTACTTC.